Below, 18 T cell receptor beta chains from the same sample are listed, as sequenced in a study of PD-1 blockade in classical Hodgkin lymphoma. Using immunoSEQ multiplex PCR, the repertoire was profiled, and TCRdb retains in-frame clones only, with some absent. The sample records approximately 27,000 clones, around 79% being singletons. Stated time point: cycle 4 day 1 (C4D1), after 6 weeks of nivolumab. Each patient's relapse followed autologous stem cell transplantation, and brentuximab vedotin exposure varied. Sequencing used peripheral blood mononuclear cells (PBMCs), obtained before the fourth cycle of nivolumab. The receptors derive from a human donor with classical Hodgkin lymphoma.

The gene calls are TRBV19 and TRBJ1-1; a weak D match, TRBD1 (6 bases). Germline V CDR1 and CDR2: LNHDA, SQIVND (reference sequence). The CDR3 contains 14 residues. V lost 5 bases and J lost 1, with 11 bases in between. CDR3 coding DNA: TGTGCCAGTAGTGGATTGACAGGGAACACTGAAGCTTTCTTT. This gives the protein CASSGLTGNTEAFF.

A few counts support this clone. The V gene is TRBV5-4, the J gene TRBJ1-2, with 11 positions matching TRBD1. With V trimmed by 4 bases and J by 3 bases, 8 bases remained unmatched. CDR3 length: 16 residues. CDR1 is SGHNT, CDR2 YYREEE, per germline (reference sequence). The CDR3 region has the DNA TGTGCCAGCAGCCGGGACAGGGGGTTTGGTGACTATGGCTACACCTTC. Translation: CASSRDRGFGDYGYTF.

This clone was seen only a few times. This chain connects TRBV6-1 to TRBJ2-7, with D perhaps matching TRBD1 (5 bases). V was pared by 4 bases and J by 4 bases, with 11 bases between. Per germline, CDR1 MNHNS and CDR2 SASEGT. This CDR3 has 13 amino acids. The CDR3 sequence: CASSAEKGYEQYF. The CDR3 DNA is TGTGCCAGCAGTGCGGAGAAGGGGTACGAGCAGTACTTC.

The sample holds one count of this clone. The chain recombines TRBV19 with TRBJ1-4; no clear D gene. V was pared by 5 bases and J by 7 bases, with 14 bases between. Germline loops: CDR1 LNHDA, CDR2 SQIVND (reference sequence). The CDR3 is 14 residues long. CDR3 amino acids: CASSWAMGVEKLFF. CDR3 coding DNA: TGTGCCAGTAGTTGGGCCATGGGTGTTGAAAAACTGTTTTTT. Using reference TRBV19 and TRBJ1-4 for the parts outside the CDR3, the full variable domain is DGGITQSPKYLFRKEGQNVTLSCEQNLNHDAMYWYRQDPGQGLRLIYYSQIVNDFQKGDIAEGYSVSREKKESFPLTVTSAQKNPTAFYLCASSWAMGVEKLFFGSGTQLSVL.

The J gene is TRBJ2-7, the V gene TRBV9, with a tentative D call TRBD2 (5 bases). Trimming pared 0 bases from V and 5 bases from J, leaving 15 bases between. Germline CDR1 and CDR2: SGDLS and YYNGEE. The CDR3 is 15 residues long. The CDR3 DNA reads as TGTGCCAGCAGCGTAGGTTCGGCGGAGGTCAACGAGCAGTACTTC. Residues: CASSVGSAEVNEQYF.

The chain combines TRBV4-3 with TRBJ2-1; 10 bases agree with TRBD2. With 0 bases clipped from V and 8 bases from J, the junction kept 7 bases outside the gene matches. CDR3 length: 16 amino acids. Per the germline V gene, CDR1 is LGHNA and CDR2 is YSLEER. This chain's CDR3 is CASSQDQSGGGYEQFF. In DNA, the CDR3 is TGCGCCAGCAGCCAAGATCAGAGCGGGGGGGGTTATGAGCAGTTCTTC.

In nucleotides, the CDR3 is TGTGCCAGCTCATACTCGTCGGACACTGAAGCTTTCTTT. It translates to CASSYSSDTEAFF. The chain is built from TRBV18 and TRBJ1-1; D remains ambiguous. This CDR3 comprises 13 residues. V lost 5 bases and J 3 bases, leaving 10 bases between the germline ends. Per germline, CDR1 KGHSH and CDR2 LQKENI.

V is TRBV6-4 and J is TRBJ2-3; possibly TRBD1 for D (6 bases). Germline V gene sequence: CDR1 MRHNA, CDR2 SNTAGT. V was trimmed by 0 bases and J by 2 bases, leaving 12 bases between them. The CDR3 has 16 residues. This chain's CDR3 is CASSDSGQGPTDTQYF. In DNA form, the CDR3 reads TGTGCCAGCAGTGACTCGGGCCAGGGGCCCACAGATACGCAGTATTTT.

V usage is TRBV7-2 and J usage is TRBJ2-5; D might be TRBD1 (6 bases). The CDR3 sequence is 16 residues long. V was cut by 8 bases and J by 4 bases, with 23 bases left in between. Germline lookup yields CDR1 SGHTA and CDR2 FQGNSA. CDR3 residues: CASVEAPGDRGETQYF. The CDR3 bases are TGTGCCAGCGTAGAGGCCCCAGGGGATAGGGGAGAGACCCAGTACTTC. The whole variable domain, remainder taken from reference TRBV7-2 and TRBJ2-5, is GAGVSQSPSNKVTEKGKDVELRCDPISGHTALYWYRQSLGQGLEFLIYFQGNSAPDKSGLPSDRFSAERTGGSVSTLTIQRTQQEDSAVYLCASVEAPGDRGETQYFGPGTRLLVL.

V is TRBV5-6 and J is TRBJ2-7; 7 bases are a match to TRBD1. CDR1 is SGHDT and CDR2 is YYEEEE in the germline V gene. V lost 2 bases to trimming and J lost 4 bases; unmatched junction nucleotides: 9. CDR3 length: 15 residues. DNA for the CDR3: TGTGCCAGCAGCTTTTGGGTAGGGGGCCGGTACGAGCAGTACTTC. Translating gives CASSFWVGGRYEQYF.

The chain couples TRBV5-4 to TRBJ1-5, with TRBD1 matching 7 bases. Germline V gene lookup returns CDR1 SGHNT and CDR2 YYREEE (reference sequence). The CDR3 is 17 residues long. J gave up 5 bases and V 0 bases, and 11 bases lay outside the gene matches. This CDR3 is CASSLVVDRDVHQPQHF. CDR3 sequence (DNA): TGTGCCAGCAGCTTGGTGGTCGACAGGGATGTGCATCAGCCCCAGCATTTT.

This chain uses TRBV5-1 with TRBJ1-1; 8 positions agree with TRBD1. The V gene's germline CDR1 is SGHRS and CDR2 YFSETQ. The CDR3 runs 14 residues. Losses at the gene ends were 5 bases for V and 4 bases for J; bases not matched to a gene: 7. The CDR3 bases are TGCGCCAGCAGTTACACAGGGGGTCCCACTGAAGCTTTCTTT. Its translation is CASSYTGGPTEAFF.

This chain connects TRBV28 to TRBJ2-6; possibly TRBD1 for D (5 bases). The germline gives CDR1 MDHEN, CDR2 SYDVKM. The CDR3 is 16 residues long. The ends were cut back, 4 bases at V and 5 bases at J, with 15 bases in the middle. CDR3 sequence reads: CASSSAGSDRANVLTF. The DNA for the CDR3 is TGTGCCAGCAGTTCTGCAGGGTCGGATAGGGCCAACGTCCTGACTTTC.

The genes are TRBV9 and TRBJ1-2, with D perhaps matching TRBD1 (5 bases). Trimming took off 4 bases at V and 8 bases at J, with 27 bases between the two ends. The CDR3 consists of 17 residues. Germline CDR1 and CDR2: SGDLS and YYNGEE. In DNA form, the CDR3 reads TGTGCCAGCAGCCCCCCCCAGTGGGGGGTCCGACCACGGGGCTACACCTTC. Translation gives CASSPPQWGVRPRGYTF.

To note about this clone: A junction boundary mismatches the germline segment, possibly from a read error. CDR3 region: CSGDSHNEQFF. CDR3 sequence (DNA): TGCAGTGGGGACTCCCACAATGAGCAGTTCTTC. The chain has TRBV20-1 and TRBJ2-1, with D tentatively TRBD2 (6 bases). CDR1 and CDR2 from the germline V gene are DFQATT and SNEGSKA (reference sequence). The CDR3 extends over 11 amino acids.

This chain connects TRBV4-1 to TRBJ2-2; no reliable D call. This CDR3 region has 14 residues. The germline V gene encodes CDR1 MGHRA and CDR2 YSYEKL. The V end lost 0 bases, the J end lost 4 bases, and 6 bases lay between the germline ends. The CDR3 protein is CASSQDWGTGELFF. In nucleotides, the CDR3 is TGCGCCAGCAGCCAAGATTGGGGCACCGGGGAGCTGTTTTTT.

The chain combines TRBV7-6 with TRBJ1-2; D might be TRBD1 (6 bases). The CDR3 runs 14 residues. Trimming cost V 0 bases and J 5 bases, with 10 bases left between them. CDR1 and CDR2 (germline): SGHVS, FNYEAQ. Written as DNA, the CDR3 is TGTGCCAGCAGCTTAGCGGGGGGGCGGTATGGCTACACCTTC. Its translation: CASSLAGGRYGYTF.

Only one count was recorded for this clone. This chain joins TRBV7-2 and TRBJ1-2; D might be TRBD1 (6 bases). This CDR3 has 15 residues. The germline V and J ends were trimmed by 1 base and 4 bases, with 13 bases remaining between them. Germline CDR1 is SGHTA and CDR2 is FQGNSA. This CDR3 is CASSLDSGEVYGYTF. CDR3 sequence (DNA): TGTGCCAGCAGCTTAGATTCAGGGGAGGTCTATGGCTACACCTTC.